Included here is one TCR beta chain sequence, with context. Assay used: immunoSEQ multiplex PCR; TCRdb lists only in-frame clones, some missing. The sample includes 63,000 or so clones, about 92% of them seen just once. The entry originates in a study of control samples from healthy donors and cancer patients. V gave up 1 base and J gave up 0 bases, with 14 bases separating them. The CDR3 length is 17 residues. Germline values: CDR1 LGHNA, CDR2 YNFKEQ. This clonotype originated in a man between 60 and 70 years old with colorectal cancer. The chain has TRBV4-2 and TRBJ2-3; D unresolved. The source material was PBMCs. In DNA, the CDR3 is TGTGCCAGCAGCCAAGGCGTTGCGGAACTTAGCACAGATACGCAGTATTTT. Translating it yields CASSQGVAELSTDTQYF.